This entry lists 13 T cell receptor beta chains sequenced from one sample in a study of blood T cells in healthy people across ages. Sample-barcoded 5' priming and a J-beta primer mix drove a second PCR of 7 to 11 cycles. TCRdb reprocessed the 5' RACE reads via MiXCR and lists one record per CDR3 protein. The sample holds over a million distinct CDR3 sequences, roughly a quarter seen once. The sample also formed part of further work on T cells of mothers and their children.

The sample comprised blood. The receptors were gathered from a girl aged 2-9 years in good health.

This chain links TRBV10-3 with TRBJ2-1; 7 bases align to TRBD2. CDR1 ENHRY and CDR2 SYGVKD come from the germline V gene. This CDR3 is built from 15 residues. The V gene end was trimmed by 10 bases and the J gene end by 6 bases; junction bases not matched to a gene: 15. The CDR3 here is CATMDWRELRNEQFF. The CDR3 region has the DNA TGTGCCACCATGGACTGGCGGGAGCTTCGCAATGAGCAGTTCTTC.

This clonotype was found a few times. The CDR3 DNA follows: TGTGCCAGCAGCCCACAGGAGTGGACTAATGAAAAACTGTTTTTT. It specifies CASSPQEWTNEKLFF. The chain has TRBV7-2 and TRBJ1-4, with D perhaps TRBD1 (5 bases). Trimming removed 5 bases at V and 2 bases at J, with 12 bases between. This CDR3 is built from 15 residues. Germline CDR1 is SGHTA and CDR2 is FQGNSA.

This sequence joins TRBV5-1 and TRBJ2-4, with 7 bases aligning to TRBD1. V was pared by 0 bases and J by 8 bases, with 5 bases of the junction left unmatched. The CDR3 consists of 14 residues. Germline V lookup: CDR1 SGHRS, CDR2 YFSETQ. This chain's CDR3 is CASSLGSGGYIQYF. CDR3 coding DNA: TGCGCCAGCAGCTTGGGGTCAGGGGGATACATTCAGTACTTC.

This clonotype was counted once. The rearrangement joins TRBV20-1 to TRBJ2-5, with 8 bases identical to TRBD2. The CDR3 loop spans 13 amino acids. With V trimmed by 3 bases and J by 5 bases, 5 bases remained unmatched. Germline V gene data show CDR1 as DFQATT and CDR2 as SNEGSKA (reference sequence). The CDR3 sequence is CSARESGSETQYF. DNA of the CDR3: TGCAGTGCTAGGGAGAGCGGGAGTGAGACCCAGTACTTC.

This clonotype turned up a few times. The CDR3 loop reads CASSQDLLNNEQFF. CDR3 sequence (DNA): TGTGCCAGCAGCCAAGATCTATTAAACAATGAGCAGTTCTTC. The rearrangement links TRBV14 to TRBJ2-1; D remains unclear. Germline V lookup: CDR1 SGHDN, CDR2 FVKESK. The V gene lost 0 bases and the J gene lost 5 bases, with 8 bases spanning the gap. The CDR3 length is 14 residues.

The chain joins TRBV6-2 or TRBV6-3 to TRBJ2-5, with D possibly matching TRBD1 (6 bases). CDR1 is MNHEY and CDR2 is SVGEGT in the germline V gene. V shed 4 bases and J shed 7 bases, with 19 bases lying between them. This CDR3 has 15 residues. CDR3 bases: TGTGCCAGCAGTTCATATGCGGAGACAGGACGGACCCAGTACTTC. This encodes CASSSYAETGRTQYF.

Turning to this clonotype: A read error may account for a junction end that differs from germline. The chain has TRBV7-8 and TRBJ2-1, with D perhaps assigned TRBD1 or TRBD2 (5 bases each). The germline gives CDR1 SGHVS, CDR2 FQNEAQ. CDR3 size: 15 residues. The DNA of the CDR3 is TGTGCCAGCAGCGCAGGAGGTCAGGGCTTCCATGAACAGTTCTTC. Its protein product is CASSAGGQGFHEQFF.

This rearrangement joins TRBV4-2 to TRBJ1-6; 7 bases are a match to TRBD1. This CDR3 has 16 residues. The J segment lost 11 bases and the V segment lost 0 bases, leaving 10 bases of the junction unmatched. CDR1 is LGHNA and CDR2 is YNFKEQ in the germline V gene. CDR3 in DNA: TGTGCCAGCAGCCAAGAATCGGGACAGTTAAATGCACCCCTCCACTTT. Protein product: CASSQESGQLNAPLHF.

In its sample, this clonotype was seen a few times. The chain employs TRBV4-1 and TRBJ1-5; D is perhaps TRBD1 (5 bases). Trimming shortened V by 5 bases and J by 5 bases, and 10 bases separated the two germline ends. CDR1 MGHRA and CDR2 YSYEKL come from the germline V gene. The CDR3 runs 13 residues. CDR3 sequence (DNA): TGCGCCAGCAGCTCGGACATCTATCAGCCCCAGCATTTT. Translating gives CASSSDIYQPQHF.

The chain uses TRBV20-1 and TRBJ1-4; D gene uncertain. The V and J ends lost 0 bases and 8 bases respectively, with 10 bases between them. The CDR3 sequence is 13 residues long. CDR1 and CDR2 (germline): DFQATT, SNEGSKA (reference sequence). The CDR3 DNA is TGCAGTGCTAGAGATTTAGGGAGGGAAAAACTGTTTTTT. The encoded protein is CSARDLGREKLFF.

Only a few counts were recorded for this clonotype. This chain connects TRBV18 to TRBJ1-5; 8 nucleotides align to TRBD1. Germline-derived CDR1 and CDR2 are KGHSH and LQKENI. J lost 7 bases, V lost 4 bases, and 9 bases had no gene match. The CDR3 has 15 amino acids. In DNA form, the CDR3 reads TGTGCCAGCTCACAAGAGACAGGGGAAGGGCAGCCCCAGCATTTT. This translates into CASSQETGEGQPQHF.

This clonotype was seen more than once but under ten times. The CDR3: CSGGQGISGYTF. The CDR3, as DNA: TGCAGCGGTGGACAGGGAATAAGCGGCTACACCTTC. The gene calls are TRBV29-1 and TRBJ1-2; 8 positions match TRBD1. CDR3 length: 12 amino acids. The J segment lost 8 bases and the V segment lost 7 bases, leaving 9 bases of the junction unmatched. Germline CDR1 is SQVTM and CDR2 is ANQGSEA.

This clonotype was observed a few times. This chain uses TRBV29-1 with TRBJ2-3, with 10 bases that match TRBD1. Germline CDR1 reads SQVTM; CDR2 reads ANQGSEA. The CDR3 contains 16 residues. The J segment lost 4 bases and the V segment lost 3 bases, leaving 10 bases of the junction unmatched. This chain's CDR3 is CSVDLWDRGRSDTQYF. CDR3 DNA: TGCAGCGTTGACTTATGGGACAGGGGTCGATCAGATACGCAGTATTTT.